These T cell receptor beta chains were read from a single sample in a study of cytomegalovirus exposure and HLA in healthy donors. The data were produced by immunoSEQ multiplex PCR, yet TCRdb's version contains in-frame clones alone and is incomplete. The listing records roughly 120,000 clones. Sequenced: PBMCs. The receptor source for this set is a man aged 35-49 years in good health and CMV-seronegative. The CDR3 runs from the conserved cysteine through the conserved F or W. Fields, in order: J gene, D gene, V gene, CDR3 length, CDR3 protein, CDR3 DNA. The D gene is left open where the match is weak.

j_gene: TRBJ2-5; d_gene: TRBD2; v_gene: TRBV7-3; len: 14; CDR3aa: CASSPQLAGGEQYF; CDR3nt: TGTGCCAGCAGCCCCCAACTAGCGGGAGGAGAGCAGTACTTC
j_gene: TRBJ1-2; d_gene: TRBD1; v_gene: TRBV6-4; len: 13; CDR3aa: CASSGGTGWGYTF; CDR3nt: TGTGCCAGCAGTGGAGGGACAGGATGGGGCTACACCTTC
j_gene: TRBJ2-6; d_gene: TRBD1; v_gene: TRBV6-1; len: 14; CDR3aa: CASSVGQGGNVLTF; CDR3nt: TGTGCCAGCAGTGTCGGACAGGGCGGCAACGTCCTGACTTTC
j_gene: TRBJ2-1; d_gene: TRBD2; v_gene: TRBV9; len: 15; CDR3aa: CASSLGRTTYNEQFF; CDR3nt: TGTGCCAGCTCGCTCGGGAGGACGACCTACAATGAGCAGTTCTTC
j_gene: TRBJ2-7; d_gene: -; v_gene: TRBV6-5; len: 11; CDR3aa: CSAGSSYEQYF; CDR3nt: TGTTCCGCGGGCTCCTCCTACGAGCAGTACTTC
j_gene: TRBJ2-1; d_gene: TRBD2; v_gene: TRBV25-1; len: 17; CDR3aa: CASSPLASGSLSNEQFF; CDR3nt: TGTGCCAGCAGTCCTCTCGCTAGCGGCTCCCTATCCAATGAGCAGTTCTTC
j_gene: TRBJ1-5; d_gene: TRBD1; v_gene: TRBV6-1; len: 15; CDR3aa: CASIGTGGLFQPQHF; CDR3nt: TGTGCCAGCATCGGGACAGGGGGCTTGTTTCAGCCCCAGCATTTT
j_gene: TRBJ1-2; d_gene: -; v_gene: TRBV4-3; len: 13; CDR3aa: CASSQGAGHGYTF; CDR3nt: TGCGCCAGCAGCCAAGGAGCAGGGCACGGCTACACCTTC
j_gene: TRBJ2-5; d_gene: -; v_gene: TRBV7-2; len: 14; CDR3aa: CASSLTLSQETQYF; CDR3nt: TGTGCCAGCAGCTTGACACTTTCCCAAGAGACCCAGTACTTC
j_gene: TRBJ1-5; d_gene: -; v_gene: TRBV21-1; len: 15; CDR3aa: CASSAPGGRNQPQHF; CDR3nt: TGTGCCAGCAGCGCCCCCGGGGGAAGAAATCAGCCCCAGCATTTT
j_gene: TRBJ2-3; d_gene: TRBD2; v_gene: TRBV7-2; len: 18; CDR3aa: CASSLGLAAGPFTDTQYF; CDR3nt: TGTGCCAGCAGCTTAGGCCTGGCAGCGGGACCCTTTACAGATACGCAGTATTTT
j_gene: TRBJ2-7; d_gene: TRBD1; v_gene: TRBV11-2; len: 14; CDR3aa: CASRQWDREDEQYF; CDR3nt: TGTGCCAGCAGACAATGGGACAGGGAGGACGAGCAGTACTTC
j_gene: TRBJ1-2; d_gene: TRBD1; v_gene: TRBV5-4; len: 12; CDR3aa: CASSSPDRSYTF; CDR3nt: TGTGCCAGCAGCTCCCCGGACAGGAGCTACACCTTC
j_gene: TRBJ2-5; d_gene: TRBD2; v_gene: TRBV5-6; len: 17; CDR3aa: CASSLEGLAGVRETQYF; CDR3nt: TGTGCCAGCAGCTTGGAGGGACTAGCGGGAGTGAGAGAGACCCAGTACTTC
j_gene: TRBJ2-3; d_gene: -; v_gene: TRBV29-1; len: 15; CDR3aa: CSVPPRLGGTDTQYF; CDR3nt: TGCAGCGTCCCACCTCGACTAGGCGGCACAGATACGCAGTATTTT
j_gene: TRBJ2-6; d_gene: -; v_gene: TRBV5-4; len: 16; CDR3aa: CASSTAKSSGANVLTF; CDR3nt: TGTGCCAGCAGCACCGCAAAGAGCTCTGGGGCCAACGTCCTGACTTTC
j_gene: TRBJ2-1; d_gene: -; v_gene: TRBV7-3; len: 12; CDR3aa: CASSRSAGEQFF; CDR3nt: TGTGCCAGCAGCAGAAGCGCGGGCGAGCAGTTCTTC
j_gene: TRBJ1-2; d_gene: -; v_gene: TRBV7-2; len: 15; CDR3aa: CASSLEQGSFYGYTF; CDR3nt: TGTGCCAGCAGCTTAGAGCAGGGGAGCTTCTATGGCTACACCTTC
j_gene: TRBJ2-5; d_gene: TRBD2; v_gene: TRBV4-2; len: 15; CDR3aa: CASSQDWGGGETQYF; CDR3nt: TGTGCCAGCAGCCAAGATTGGGGGGGAGGAGAGACCCAGTACTTC
j_gene: TRBJ1-6; d_gene: -; v_gene: TRBV5-6; len: 15; CDR3aa: CASSSSRAGTSPLHF; CDR3nt: TGTGCCAGCAGCTCCTCTCGGGCGGGGACTTCACCCCTCCACTTT
j_gene: TRBJ1-4; d_gene: -; v_gene: TRBV6-5; len: 13; CDR3aa: CASSPGVPVKLFF; CDR3nt: TGTGCCAGCAGTCCAGGGGTTCCTGTAAAACTGTTTTTT
j_gene: TRBJ1-5; d_gene: TRBD1; v_gene: TRBV6-6; len: 15; CDR3aa: CASRRGTGGNQPQHF; CDR3nt: TGTGCCAGCAGGCGTGGGACAGGGGGGAATCAGCCCCAGCATTTT
j_gene: TRBJ1-2; d_gene: -; v_gene: TRBV14; len: 13; CDR3aa: CASSQDYNYGYTF; CDR3nt: TGTGCCAGCAGCCAAGACTACAACTATGGCTACACCTTC
j_gene: TRBJ1-1; d_gene: -; v_gene: TRBV7-9; len: 16; CDR3aa: CASSLAGRGWNTEAFF; CDR3nt: TGTGCCAGCAGCCTAGCTGGGCGTGGTTGGAACACTGAAGCTTTCTTT
j_gene: TRBJ2-5; d_gene: TRBD1; v_gene: TRBV7-9; len: 15; CDR3aa: CASSDPGQGKETQYF; CDR3nt: TGTGCCAGCAGCGATCCGGGACAGGGGAAAGAGACCCAGTACTTC
j_gene: TRBJ2-7; d_gene: -; v_gene: TRBV29-1; len: 15; CDR3aa: CSVEGATPAIYEQYF; CDR3nt: TGCAGCGTTGAAGGGGCAACACCAGCCATCTACGAGCAGTACTTC
j_gene: TRBJ1-1; d_gene: -; v_gene: TRBV7-2; len: 14; CDR3aa: CASSLKGQNTEAFF; CDR3nt: TGTGCCAGCAGCTTAAAGGGGCAAAACACTGAAGCTTTCTTT
j_gene: TRBJ2-7; d_gene: -; v_gene: TRBV2; len: 14; CDR3aa: CASRYDSENYEQYF; CDR3nt: TGTGCCAGCAGGTATGACTCCGAGAATTACGAGCAGTACTTC
j_gene: TRBJ2-3; d_gene: TRBD1; v_gene: TRBV5-6; len: 15; CDR3aa: CASSPMGTGPDTQYF; CDR3nt: TGTGCCAGCAGCCCCATGGGGACAGGGCCAGATACGCAGTATTTT
j_gene: TRBJ1-5; d_gene: TRBD1; v_gene: TRBV6-1; len: 14; CDR3aa: CASSLNQGEWPQHF; CDR3nt: TGTGCCAGCAGTTTGAATCAGGGGGAGTGGCCCCAGCATTTT
j_gene: TRBJ2-1; d_gene: -; v_gene: TRBV7-6; len: 13; CDR3aa: CASSLVGYNEQFF; CDR3nt: TGTGCCAGCAGCTTAGTCGGGTACAATGAGCAGTTCTTC
j_gene: TRBJ1-4; d_gene: TRBD1; v_gene: TRBV7-9; len: 17; CDR3aa: CASSFPTPQGAREKLFF; CDR3nt: TGTGCCAGCAGCTTCCCTACACCACAGGGGGCTCGGGAAAAACTGTTTTTT
j_gene: TRBJ2-7; d_gene: TRBD1; v_gene: TRBV23-1; len: 20; CDR3aa: CASSQSTDIERWTGTYEQYF; CDR3nt: TGCGCCAGCAGTCAATCGACTGACATAGAGCGTTGGACAGGGACCTACGAGCAGTACTTC
j_gene: TRBJ1-5; d_gene: TRBD1; v_gene: TRBV7-3; len: 13; CDR3aa: CASSFGQASPQHF; CDR3nt: TGTGCCAGCAGCTTCGGACAGGCATCGCCCCAGCATTTT
j_gene: TRBJ2-1; d_gene: TRBD2; v_gene: TRBV6-1; len: 16; CDR3aa: CASSGGLAGTYNEQFF; CDR3nt: TGTGCCAGCAGTGGGGGACTAGCGGGCACCTACAATGAGCAGTTCTTC